The clone carrying this TCR beta chain was seen only a few times. Its antigen is undetermined. Study-level points and caveats: Tumor Tregs overlapped most with tumor, then blood, naive CD4+ cells. The TCR gene usage of tumor memory CD4+ T cells clustered together with blood and lymph node memory CD4+ cells and with lymph node naive CD4+ cells.

TCRdb passed the 5' RACE reads through MiXCR, listing each CDR3 protein once. The data show about 62,000 distinct CDR3 sequences, approximately 29% seen once. Germline CDR1 and CDR2: SEHNR and FQNEAQ (reference sequence). V lost 6 bases, J lost 0 bases, and 10 bases lay in between. The CDR3 sequence is 14 residues long. Sequencing was performed on tumor-infiltrating naive CD4+ T cells sorted from the breast tumor. The subset was: naive CD4+ T cells, CD4+CD45RA+CD25-. The sequence was obtained from a female donor with breast cancer. The genes are TRBV7-9 and TRBJ2-3; a weak D match, TRBD2 (5 bases). CDR3 amino acids: CASRTGSSTDTQYF. CDR3 nucleotides: TGTGCCAGCAGGACGGGATCCAGCACAGATACGCAGTATTTT. Full variable domain (missing parts from reference TRBV7-9 and TRBJ2-3): DTGVSQNPRHKITKRGQNVTFRCDPISEHNRLYWYRQTLGQGPEFLTYFQNEAQLEKSRLLSDRFSAERPKGSFSTLEIQRTEQGDSAMYLCASRTGSSTDTQYFGPGTRLTVL.